The 23 T cell receptor beta chains listed next were all sequenced from one sample in a study of blood T cell repertoires in COVID-19 (dated by TCRdb to about 2020). Library prep was done by the immunoSEQ multiplex PCR assay. Drawn from immuneACCESS, this table holds only the in-frame rearrangements with V and J called that TCRdb kept. Clones are partly lost; checked studies trace under half to an unresolved V gene and leave the rest unexplained. In this sample the table shows some 71,000 clones, around 90% of which occur a single time. Together, the top ten hold 5.3% of the sample. The sequenced material came from peripheral blood. All receptors derive from a man aged 50-60 years with acute or convalescent COVID-19.

The CDR3 sequence is CASSLGGRTLDEQFF. The CDR3 DNA is TGTGCCAGTAGCCTTGGGGGGAGGACCTTGGATGAGCAGTTCTTC. The V and J genes are TRBV19 and TRBJ2-1, with D tentatively TRBD2 (6 bases). The CDR3 length is 15 residues. Per germline, CDR1 LNHDA and CDR2 SQIVND (reference sequence). V was cut by 6 bases and J by 8 bases, with 20 bases left in between.

V and J are TRBV4-1 and TRBJ2-7; the match to TRBD1 covers 8 bases. Trimming removed 0 bases from V and 6 bases from J; junction bases left unmatched: 10. The CDR3 runs 16 residues. Looked up from germline, CDR1 is MGHRA and CDR2 is YSYEKL. CDR3 region: CASSQDPDRALVEQYF. CDR3 in DNA: TGCGCCAGCAGCCAAGATCCGGACAGGGCCCTCGTCGAGCAGTACTTC.

The rearrangement joins TRBV9 to TRBJ1-2; D remains ambiguous. This CDR3 spans 12 amino acids. Between the trimmed V and J ends, which lost 5 bases and 1 base, there was a span of 6 bases. From germline, CDR1 is SGDLS and CDR2 YYNGEE. CDR3 in DNA: TGTGCCAGCAGTCGGGATAACTATGGCTACACCTTC. This encodes CASSRDNYGYTF.

V and J are TRBV7-9 and TRBJ2-7; 7 bases are shared with TRBD2. The germline V gene has CDR1 SEHNR and CDR2 FQNEAQ (reference sequence). V was clipped by 6 bases and J by 4 bases; unmatched bases: 9. This CDR3 comprises 14 residues. The DNA for the CDR3 is TGTGCCAGCAGTCCGGTGGGGGGGAGGTACGAGCAGTACTTC. This encodes CASSPVGGRYEQYF.

The chain combines TRBV19 with TRBJ2-3; TRBD2 aligns across 10 bases. V trimming: 5 bases; J trimming: 0 bases; junction bases outside the gene matches: 5. The V gene's germline CDR1 is LNHDA and CDR2 SQIVND (reference sequence). The CDR3 consists of 16 residues. The CDR3 sequence is CASSPLTSGSTDTQYF. CDR3 nucleotide sequence: TGTGCCAGTAGTCCCCTGACTAGCGGGAGCACAGATACGCAGTATTTT. The full variable domain, its missing parts supplied by reference TRBV19 and TRBJ2-3, is DGGITQSPKYLFRKEGQNVTLSCEQNLNHDAMYWYRQDPGQGLRLIYYSQIVNDFQKGDIAEGYSVSREKKESFPLTVTSAQKNPTAFYLCASSPLTSGSTDTQYFGPGTRLTVL.

In DNA, the CDR3 is TGTACATGTAATCGGGGGTACACTGAAGCTTTCTTT. Translated: CTCNRGYTEAFF. The genes are TRBV6-5 and TRBJ1-1; TRBD1 might be the D (5 bases). Germline lookup yields CDR1 MNHEY and CDR2 SVGAGI. The CDR3 loop spans 12 amino acids.

The chain has TRBV6-2 or TRBV6-3 and TRBJ1-2, with 7 nucleotides matching TRBD1. Unmatched junction bases numbered 1, after V lost 4 bases and J lost 2 bases. There are 13 residues in the CDR3. Germline V lookup: CDR1 MNHEY, CDR2 SVGEGT. CDR3 sequence: CASSLTGNYGYTF. In nucleotides, the CDR3 is TGTGCCAGCAGTTTGACAGGGAACTATGGCTACACCTTC.

The V and J genes are TRBV2 and TRBJ1-2; D gene unclear. The CDR3 is 13 residues long. CDR1 and CDR2 (germline): SNHLY, FYNNEI. Trimming removed 2 bases at V and 8 bases at J, with 12 bases between. The CDR3 nucleotides are TGTGCCAGCAGTGAACACGAGGGTCGGGGCTACACCTTC. This codes for CASSEHEGRGYTF.

The chain is built from TRBV5-4 and TRBJ2-1, with 9 bases matching TRBD1. Germline assignment: CDR1 SGHNT and CDR2 YYREEE (reference sequence). Unmatched junction bases numbered 3, after V lost 4 bases and J lost 1 base. The CDR3 has 15 amino acids. The CDR3 sequence: CASSRGTGSYNEQFF. In DNA form, the CDR3 reads TGTGCCAGCAGCAGGGGGACAGGGTCCTACAATGAGCAGTTCTTC.

The chain combines TRBV6-6 with TRBJ1-2; D uncertain. CDR3 length: 13 residues. V was shortened by 4 bases and J by 1 base, with 7 bases between the two germline ends. CDR1 MNHNY and CDR2 SVGAGI come from the germline V gene (reference sequence). CDR3 residues: CASSSAVNYGYTF. The CDR3, as DNA: TGTGCCAGCAGTTCCGCAGTTAACTATGGCTACACCTTC.

In this sample, this clone turned up once. The V and J genes are TRBV29-1 and TRBJ1-1; the match to TRBD1 covers 9 bases. CDR1 and CDR2 from the germline V gene are SQVTM and ANQGSEA. The CDR3 runs 11 residues. With V trimmed by 4 bases and J by 6 bases, 0 bases remained unmatched. For the CDR3, the DNA is TGCAGCGTTGGGACAGGGGCTGAAGCTTTCTTT. Amino acids: CSVGTGAEAFF.

This chain uses TRBV11-3 with TRBJ1-1, with TRBD1 matching over 8 bases. J lost 6 bases, V lost 5 bases, and 8 bases had no gene match. Germline CDR1 and CDR2: SGHNT and YENEEA. The CDR3 sequence is 14 residues long. The CDR3 coding sequence is TGTGCCAGCAGCATACCGGGACAGGTATCTGAAGCTTTCTTT. Residues: CASSIPGQVSEAFF.

V gene TRBV12-3 or TRBV12-4 combines with J gene TRBJ1-1; D not certain. Trimming stripped 3 bases from V and 5 bases from J, with 4 bases between. The CDR3 covers 11 residues. The CDR3 region has the DNA TGTGCCAGCAGTTTGAGGACTGAAGCTTTCTTT. This gives the protein CASSLRTEAFF.

This clone was found once. The chain links TRBV5-1 to TRBJ1-3; TRBD1 matches 12 bases. CDR1 is SGHRS, CDR2 YFSETQ, per germline. The CDR3 sequence is 17 residues long. Unmatched junction bases numbered 8, after V lost 5 bases and J lost 2 bases. The CDR3 DNA sequence: TGCGCCAGCAGACCCGGGACAGGGGGCGTCACTGGAAACACCATATATTTT. Protein sequence: CASRPGTGGVTGNTIYF.

The V call is TRBV7-9, the J call TRBJ1-6; no definite D call. The germline V gene encodes CDR1 SEHNR and CDR2 FQNEAQ (reference sequence). Deletions cut 7 bases from V and 2 bases from J, with 9 bases between. The CDR3 is 14 residues long. As DNA, the CDR3 is TGTGCCAGCACCCTGGAGGCCTATAATTCACCCCTCCACTTT. Translating it yields CASTLEAYNSPLHF.

V and J are TRBV7-8 and TRBJ2-1; TRBD2 matches 7 bases. This CDR3 region has 15 residues. Trimming took 5 bases from V and 9 from J; bases not matched to a gene: 13. Germline lookup yields CDR1 SGHVS and CDR2 FQNEAQ. The CDR3 bases are TGTGCCAGCAGCGCCAGGGCTAGCGGTGAAGGTGAGCAGTTCTTC. Translating it yields CASSARASGEGEQFF.

V is TRBV4-3 and J is TRBJ1-3, with D possibly matching TRBD1 (6 bases). Trimming shortened V by 0 bases and J by 0 bases, and 15 bases separated the two germline ends. The length of the CDR3 is 18 residues. Germline V gene data show CDR1 as LGHNA and CDR2 as YSLEER. The CDR3 region has the DNA TGCGCCAGCAGCCAAGACGCCGCTCCAGGGGACTCTGGAAACACCATATATTTT. This codes for CASSQDAAPGDSGNTIYF.

The chain uses TRBV19 and TRBJ2-2; 8 positions agree with TRBD1. V was pared by 3 bases and J by 1 base, with 7 bases of the junction left unmatched. CDR1 is LNHDA and CDR2 is SQIVND in the germline V gene (reference sequence). CDR3 length: 17 residues. The CDR3 here is CASSMDSGTGNTGELFF. The CDR3 DNA is TGTGCCAGTAGTATGGACTCCGGGACAGGGAACACCGGGGAGCTGTTTTTT.

The gene calls are TRBV5-1 and TRBJ1-4; 7 bases align to TRBD1. The J segment lost 4 bases and the V segment lost 2 bases, leaving 5 bases of the junction unmatched. Looked up from germline, CDR1 is SGHRS and CDR2 is YFSETQ. The CDR3 runs 15 residues. The CDR3 nucleotides read TGCGCCAGCAGCTTCGGGACAGACCATAATGAAAAACTGTTTTTT. It is translated as CASSFGTDHNEKLFF.

The V and J genes are TRBV7-9 and TRBJ2-7, with 10 nucleotides matching TRBD1. Germline CDR1 SEHNR, CDR2 FQNEAQ (reference sequence). With 3 bases clipped from V and 7 bases from J, the junction kept 9 bases outside the gene matches. The CDR3 length is 15 residues. The chain's CDR3 is CASSFPRQGAEEQYF. The CDR3 DNA follows: TGTGCCAGCAGCTTCCCGAGACAGGGGGCGGAGGAGCAGTACTTC.

This chain connects TRBV30 to TRBJ1-2; the match to TRBD1 covers 10 bases. This CDR3 has 14 residues. Germline V gives CDR1 GTSNPN, CDR2 SVGIG (reference sequence). The V segment lost 5 bases and the J segment 7 bases; nucleotides outside the gene matches: 10. This chain's CDR3 is CAWGAGTGASGYTF. The CDR3 DNA sequence: TGTGCCTGGGGTGCCGGGACAGGGGCCAGTGGCTACACCTTC.

The gene calls are TRBV14 and TRBJ1-2; possibly TRBD1 for D (5 bases). The CDR3 is made up of 13 amino acids. V was cut by 0 bases and J by 5 bases, with 7 bases left in between. The germline V gene has CDR1 SGHDN and CDR2 FVKESK. The CDR3 sequence: CASSQERGYGYTF. For the CDR3, the DNA is TGTGCCAGCAGCCAAGAAAGGGGATATGGCTACACCTTC.

V gene TRBV10-3 combines with J gene TRBJ2-2, with TRBD1 identical over 8 bases. The CDR3 sequence is 14 residues long. Unmatched junction bases numbered 1, after V lost 4 bases and J lost 3 bases. Germline CDR1 is ENHRY and CDR2 is SYGVKD. The CDR3 here is CAISADRDTGELFF. Here the CDR3 DNA reads TGTGCCATCAGTGCGGACAGGGACACCGGGGAGCTGTTTTTT.